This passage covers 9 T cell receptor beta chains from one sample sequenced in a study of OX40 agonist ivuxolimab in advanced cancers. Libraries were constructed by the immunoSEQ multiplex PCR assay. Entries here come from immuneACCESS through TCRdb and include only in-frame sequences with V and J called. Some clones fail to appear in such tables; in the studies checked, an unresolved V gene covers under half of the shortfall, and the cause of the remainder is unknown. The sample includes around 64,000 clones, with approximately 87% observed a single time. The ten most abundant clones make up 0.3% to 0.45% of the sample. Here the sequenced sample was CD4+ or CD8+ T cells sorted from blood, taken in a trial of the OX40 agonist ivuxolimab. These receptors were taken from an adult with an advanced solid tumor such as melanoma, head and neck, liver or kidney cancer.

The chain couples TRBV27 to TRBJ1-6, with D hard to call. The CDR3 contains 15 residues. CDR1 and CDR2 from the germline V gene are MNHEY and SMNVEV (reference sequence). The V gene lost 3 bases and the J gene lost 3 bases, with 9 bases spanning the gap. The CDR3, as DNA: TGTGCCAGCAGTTTTCGGCCCAACTATAATTCACCCCTCCACTTT. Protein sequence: CASSFRPNYNSPLHF.

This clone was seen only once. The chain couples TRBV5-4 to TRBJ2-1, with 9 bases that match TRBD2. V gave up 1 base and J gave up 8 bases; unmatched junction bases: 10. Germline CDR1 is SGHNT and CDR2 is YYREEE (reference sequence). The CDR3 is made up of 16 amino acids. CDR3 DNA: TGTGCCAGCAGCTTGCTCGGCGGGGGGGCCTCGGATGAGCAGTTCTTC. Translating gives CASSLLGGGASDEQFF. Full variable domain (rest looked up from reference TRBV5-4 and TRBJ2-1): ETGVTQSPTHLIKTRGQQVTLRCSSQSGHNTVSWYQQALGQGPQFIFQYYREEENGRGNFPPRFSGLQFPNYSSELNVNALELDDSALYLCASSLLGGGASDEQFFGPGTRLTVL.

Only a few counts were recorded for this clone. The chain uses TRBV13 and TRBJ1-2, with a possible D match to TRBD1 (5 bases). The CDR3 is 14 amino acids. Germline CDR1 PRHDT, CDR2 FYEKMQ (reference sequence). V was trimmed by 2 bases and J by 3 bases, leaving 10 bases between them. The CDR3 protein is CASSLRGIYYGYTF. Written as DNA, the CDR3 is TGTGCCAGCAGCTTACGGGGGATCTACTATGGCTACACCTTC.

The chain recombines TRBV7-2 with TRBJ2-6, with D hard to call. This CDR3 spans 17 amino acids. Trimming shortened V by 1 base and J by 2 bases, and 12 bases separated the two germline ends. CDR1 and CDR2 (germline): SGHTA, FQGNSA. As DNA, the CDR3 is TGTGCCAGCAGCTTAGTGATCGGGTTCACTGGGGCCAACGTCCTGACTTTC. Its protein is CASSLVIGFTGANVLTF.

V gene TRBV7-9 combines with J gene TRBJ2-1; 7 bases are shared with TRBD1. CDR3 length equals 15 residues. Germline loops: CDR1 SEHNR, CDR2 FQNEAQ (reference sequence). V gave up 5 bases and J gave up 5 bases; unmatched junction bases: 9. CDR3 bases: TGTGCCAGCAGCACCCACAGGGGAAGAGACAATGAGCAGTTCTTC. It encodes CASSTHRGRDNEQFF. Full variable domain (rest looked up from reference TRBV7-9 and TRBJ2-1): DTGVSQNPRHKITKRGQNVTFRCDPISEHNRLYWYRQTLGQGPEFLTYFQNEAQLEKSRLLSDRFSAERPKGSFSTLEIQRTEQGDSAMYLCASSTHRGRDNEQFFGPGTRLTVL.

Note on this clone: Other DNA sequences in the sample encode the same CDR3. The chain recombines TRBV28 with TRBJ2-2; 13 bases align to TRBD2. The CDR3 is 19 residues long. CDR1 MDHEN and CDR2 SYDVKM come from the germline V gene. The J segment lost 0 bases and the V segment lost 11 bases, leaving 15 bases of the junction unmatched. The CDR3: CAAMGGGLAGFANTGELFF. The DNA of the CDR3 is TGTGCCGCGATGGGAGGGGGACTAGCGGGGTTCGCGAACACCGGGGAGCTGTTTTTT.

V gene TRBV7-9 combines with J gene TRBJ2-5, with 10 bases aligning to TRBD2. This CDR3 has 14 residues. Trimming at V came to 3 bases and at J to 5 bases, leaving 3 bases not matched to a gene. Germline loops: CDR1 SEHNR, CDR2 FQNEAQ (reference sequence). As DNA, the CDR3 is TGTGCCAGCAGCTTGGGACTAGCGAGGGAGACCCAGTACTTC. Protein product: CASSLGLARETQYF.

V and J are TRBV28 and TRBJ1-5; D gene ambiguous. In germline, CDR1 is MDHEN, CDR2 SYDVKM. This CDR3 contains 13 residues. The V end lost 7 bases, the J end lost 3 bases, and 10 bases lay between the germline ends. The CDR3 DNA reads TGTGCCAGCACCTTTGGAACCAATCAGCCCCAGCATTTT. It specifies CASTFGTNQPQHF.

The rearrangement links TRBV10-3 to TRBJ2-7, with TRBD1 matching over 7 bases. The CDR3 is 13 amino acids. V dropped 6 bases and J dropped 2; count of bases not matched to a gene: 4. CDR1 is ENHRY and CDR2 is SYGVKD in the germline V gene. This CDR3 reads CAIRWDSTYEQYF. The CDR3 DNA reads TGTGCCATCAGATGGGACAGCACCTACGAGCAGTACTTC.